The 22 T cell receptor beta chains in this list originate from one sample, sequenced in a study of blood T cell repertoires in COVID-19. Using immunoSEQ multiplex PCR, the repertoire was profiled, and TCRdb retains in-frame clones only, with some absent. The data show 280,000 or so clones, 85% seen once. The source material was peripheral blood. These receptors all come from a human donor in a cohort sampled during active COVID-19.

This chain joins TRBV6-6 and TRBJ2-7; 8 bases are shared with TRBD1. The CDR3 extends over 15 amino acids. Germline V gives CDR1 MNHNY, CDR2 SVGAGI (reference sequence). Germline trimming cut 6 bases from V and 2 bases from J; bases unmatched to any gene: 9. The CDR3 sequence: CASSDPGQVTYEQYF. The CDR3 DNA reads as TGTGCCAGCAGCGATCCGGGACAGGTTACCTACGAGCAGTACTTC.

V and J are TRBV5-1 and TRBJ2-7, with TRBD2 as a possible D gene (6 bases). The germline V gene encodes CDR1 SGHRS and CDR2 YFSETQ. The CDR3 extends over 14 amino acids. V lost 4 bases, J lost 3 bases, and 14 bases lay in between. The CDR3 nucleotides read TGCGCCAGCAGCACAGCGGGCTCACTCTACGAGCAGTACTTC. As protein: CASSTAGSLYEQYF.

Only one count was recorded for this clone. The CDR3 bases are TGTGCCAGCAGGCGCGGACAGGCAGATACGCAGTATTTT. It encodes CASRRGQADTQYF. V and J are TRBV28 and TRBJ2-3, with TRBD1 matching over 7 bases. The V gene's germline CDR1 is MDHEN and CDR2 SYDVKM. V shed 6 bases and J 4 bases; nucleotides not matched to a gene: 4. The CDR3 has 13 residues.

The rearrangement links TRBV7-2 to TRBJ1-4; D remains ambiguous. The CDR3 has 14 amino acids. Germline values: CDR1 SGHTA, CDR2 FQGNSA. V gave up 3 bases and J gave up 4 bases, with 9 bases separating them. As DNA, the CDR3 is TGTGCCAGCAGCTTTGGAGGCAGTAATGAAAAACTGTTTTTT. Translated: CASSFGGSNEKLFF.

This clone was recorded only once. The chain is built from TRBV5-1 and TRBJ2-1; TRBD1 matches at 9 bases. The CDR3 sequence is 15 residues long. Germline V gene lookup returns CDR1 SGHRS and CDR2 YFSETQ. V lost 4 bases and J lost 8; bases outside the gene matches: 10. The CDR3, as DNA: TGCGCCAGCAGCCTACCGGGGACAGGGATCGATGAGCAGTTCTTC. This encodes CASSLPGTGIDEQFF.

The rearrangement links TRBV18 to TRBJ1-6; 9 bases line up with TRBD1. Germline V gene sequence: CDR1 KGHSH, CDR2 LQKENI. CDR3 size: 17 residues. Losses at the gene ends were 5 bases for V and 9 bases for J; bases not matched to a gene: 14. The CDR3 region is CASSSKPPGQGSSPLHF. The CDR3 coding sequence is TGTGCCAGCTCATCAAAGCCTCCGGGACAGGGCTCTTCACCCCTCCACTTT.

This clone was detected only once. The CDR3 loop is CASSRDSQETQYF. Written as DNA, the CDR3 is TGTGCCAGCAGTCGGGACAGCCAAGAGACCCAGTACTTC. The chain couples TRBV2 to TRBJ2-5; 7 bases match TRBD1. Germline trimming cut 5 bases from V and 1 base from J; bases unmatched to any gene: 1. This CDR3 is 13 amino acids long. Germline V gene data show CDR1 as SNHLY and CDR2 as FYNNEI.

Notes on this clone: At the DNA level, this CDR3 is encoded by other sequences in the same sample as well. This chain uses TRBV3-1 (or the pseudogene TRBV3-2) with TRBJ1-6; TRBD1 is a possible D gene (5 bases). The V gene's germline CDR1 is LGHDT and CDR2 YNNKEL (reference sequence). V lost 1 base and J lost 7, with 8 bases in between. The CDR3 runs 14 residues. For the CDR3, the DNA is TGTGCCAGCAGCCAAGTCGGGGGGAATTCACCCCTCCACTTT. It codes for CASSQVGGNSPLHF.

The genes are TRBV6-5 and TRBJ2-7; 12 nucleotides align to TRBD2. The CDR3 sequence is 13 residues long. Looked up from germline, CDR1 is MNHEY and CDR2 is SVGAGI. V gave up 5 bases and J gave up 6 bases; unmatched junction bases: 2. The CDR3 protein is CASSLGLAGEQYF. The CDR3 DNA is TGTGCCAGCAGTCTGGGACTAGCGGGCGAGCAGTACTTC.

The J gene is TRBJ2-2, the V gene TRBV7-3; TRBD2 is a possible D gene (5 bases). V shed 5 bases and J shed 5 bases, with 15 bases lying between them. Germline V gene data show CDR1 as SGHTA and CDR2 as FQGTGA. The CDR3 is made up of 15 amino acids. DNA for the CDR3: TGTGCCAGCAGCCCCGAGGTCGAGGGAACCGGGGAGCTGTTTTTT. The encoded protein is CASSPEVEGTGELFF.

This chain joins TRBV27 and TRBJ2-7, with D unclear. Germline assignment: CDR1 MNHEY and CDR2 SMNVEV (reference sequence). With 0 bases removed from V and 2 bases from J, the gap between germline ends came to 11 bases. The CDR3 sequence is 15 residues long. The CDR3 DNA reads TGTGCCAGCAGTTTATCGGCTAGTAATCCCTACGAGCAGTACTTC. The encoded protein is CASSLSASNPYEQYF.

To note about this clone: Additional DNA sequences in this sample encode the identical CDR3. The chain joins TRBV2 to TRBJ2-3; D is perhaps TRBD1 (6 bases). The germline CDR1 and CDR2 sequences are SNHLY and FYNNEI. The CDR3 is 15 residues long. V was clipped by 1 base and J by 0 bases, with 8 bases between them. The CDR3 is CASSEGTASTDTQYF. CDR3 bases: TGTGCCAGCAGTGAAGGGACAGCTAGCACAGATACGCAGTATTTT.

The chain carries TRBV9 and TRBJ2-2, with D perhaps matching TRBD1 (6 bases). The CDR3 contains 16 residues. V lost 3 bases, J lost 5 bases, and 17 bases lay in between. The germline V gene encodes CDR1 SGDLS and CDR2 YYNGEE. CDR3 sequence: CASSGLSAGETGELFF. DNA for the CDR3: TGTGCCAGCAGCGGACTCTCGGCAGGGGAAACCGGGGAGCTGTTTTTT.

This clone appeared a single time. The chain is built from TRBV14 and TRBJ2-7, with 7 bases that match TRBD2. CDR3 length: 15 residues. The junction had 12 bases not matched to a gene; V was cut back by 5 bases and J by 5 bases. CDR1 and CDR2 (germline): SGHDN, FVKESK. The CDR3 reads CASSLVGGRSNEQYF. For the CDR3, the DNA is TGTGCCAGCAGCTTAGTTGGCGGGAGAAGTAACGAGCAGTACTTC.

The rearrangement links TRBV6-5 to TRBJ1-6; the D gene is possibly TRBD1 (5 bases). CDR1 and CDR2 from the germline V gene are MNHEY and SVGAGI. The CDR3 spans 15 residues. The V gene lost 0 bases and the J gene lost 10 bases, with 13 bases spanning the gap. CDR3 bases: TGTGCCAGCAGTTACTCGGACATCGTCTCCTCACCCCTCCACTTT. Its protein product is CASSYSDIVSSPLHF.

This clone turned up a few times. V is TRBV7-3 and J is TRBJ2-1; 7 bases line up with TRBD1. The CDR3 has 15 residues. The germline V gene encodes CDR1 SGHTA and CDR2 FQGTGA. Losses at the gene ends were 2 bases for V and 9 bases for J; bases not matched to a gene: 10. The CDR3 loop reads CASSLVQGLLSEQFF. The CDR3 nucleotides are TGTGCCAGCAGCTTAGTACAGGGGTTACTTAGTGAGCAGTTCTTC.

V and J are TRBV27 and TRBJ2-1; no clear D. Per germline, CDR1 MNHEY and CDR2 SMNVEV (reference sequence). With 4 bases removed from V and 13 bases from J, the gap between germline ends came to 14 bases. The CDR3 length is 12 residues. The CDR3 region has the DNA TGTGCCAGCAGTTCCAAGACTCTAACCCAGTTCTTC. As protein: CASSSKTLTQFF.

The chain employs TRBV5-5 and TRBJ1-2, with 7 bases that match TRBD1. This CDR3 has 15 residues. The V gene's germline CDR1 is SGHKS and CDR2 YYEKEE (reference sequence). The V gene end was trimmed by 1 base and the J gene end by 2 bases; junction bases not matched to a gene: 5. The CDR3 DNA reads TGTGCCAGCAGCTTGCAGGGACAGCACAACTATGGCTACACCTTC. Its protein is CASSLQGQHNYGYTF.

This clone occurred a few times. The gene calls are TRBV19 and TRBJ1-2; D gene ambiguous. V was shortened by 10 bases and J by 7 bases, with 10 bases between the two germline ends. The CDR3 contains 10 residues. The V gene's germline CDR1 is LNHDA and CDR2 SQIVND (reference sequence). In DNA form, the CDR3 reads TGTGCCACGAGGGAAATTGGCTACACCTTC. Residues: CATREIGYTF.

V usage is TRBV6-5 and J usage is TRBJ2-1; 10 nucleotides match TRBD2. After removal of 2 bases from V and 7 bases from J, the junction contained 2 bases not matched to a gene. The CDR3 totals 14 residues. Germline CDR1 MNHEY, CDR2 SVGAGI. CDR3 DNA sequence: TGTGCCAGCAGTTACCTAGCGGGAGTGAATGAGCAGTTCTTC. It codes for CASSYLAGVNEQFF.

The chain combines TRBV9 with TRBJ2-1; D call uncertain. The V gene lost 0 bases and the J gene lost 0 bases, with 7 bases spanning the gap. The germline CDR1 and CDR2 sequences are SGDLS and YYNGEE. The CDR3 has 15 amino acids. The CDR3 region is CASSVGGNSYNEQFF. CDR3 sequence (DNA): TGTGCCAGCAGCGTAGGAGGAAACTCCTACAATGAGCAGTTCTTC.

The chain employs TRBV4-3 and TRBJ2-2, with 8 bases aligning to TRBD2. J gave up 4 bases and V 10 bases, and 2 bases lay outside the gene matches. The CDR3 covers 12 residues. Germline CDR1 LGHNA, CDR2 YSLEER. CDR3 in DNA: TGCGCCACGGGGGGGGGCACCGGGGAGCTGTTTTTT. Translated: CATGGGTGELFF.